The 5 T cell receptor beta chains given below trace back to one sample, sequenced in a study of T-cell reconstitution after alpha-beta-depleted transplantation in children. Library preparation (for TCRbeta) was performed with unique molecular identifiers. In TCRdb, the PCR reads were re-called with MiXCR into one record per CDR3 protein. The sample has more than 400,000 distinct CDR3 sequences, over 40% seen once. The specimen was PBMCs, collected before TCRalphabeta/CD19-depleted stem cell transplant. Source of these receptors: a girl between 2 and 10 years old with aplastic anemia, due to receive a stem cell transplant.

The chain recombines TRBV5-1 with TRBJ2-7; a weak D match, TRBD1 (5 bases). The CDR3 is made up of 14 amino acids. Germline V gene sequence: CDR1 SGHRS, CDR2 YFSETQ. V was pared by 1 base and J by 5 bases, with 13 bases between. CDR3 sequence: CASSLITGRDEQYF. CDR3 DNA sequence: TGCGCCAGCAGCTTGATAACAGGTCGCGACGAGCAGTACTTC. Drawing the rest from reference TRBV5-1 and TRBJ2-7, the complete variable domain is KAGVTQTPRYLIKTRGQQVTLSCSPISGHRSVSWYQQTPGQGLQFLFEYFSETQRNKGNFPGRFSGRQFSNSRSEMNVSTLELGDSALYLCASSLITGRDEQYFGPGTRLTVT.

This clonotype has a handful of counts. The V gene is TRBV19, the J gene TRBJ1-3; D gene ambiguous. The CDR3 has 14 residues. V dropped 4 bases and J dropped 0 bases, with 7 bases sitting between them. Germline lookup yields CDR1 LNHDA and CDR2 SQIVND (reference sequence). CDR3 loop: CASSTAYSGNTIYF. The CDR3 DNA reads TGTGCCAGTAGTACGGCTTACTCTGGAAACACCATATATTTT.

The chain recombines TRBV30 with TRBJ2-7; possibly TRBD1 or TRBD2 for D (5 bases each). Trimming left V 8 bases short and J 7 bases short, with 18 bases between. The CDR3 extends over 12 amino acids. The germline gives CDR1 GTSNPN, CDR2 SVGIG (reference sequence). CDR3 coding DNA: TGTGCCCTCTTAAGAGGGGTCGGGGAGCAGTACTTC. Its translation is CALLRGVGEQYF.

This clonotype turned up a few times. The chain couples TRBV3-1 to TRBJ1-1; D is possibly TRBD1 (6 bases). Per germline, CDR1 LGHDT and CDR2 YNNKEL (reference sequence). The CDR3 loop spans 16 amino acids. The germline V and J ends were trimmed by 6 bases and 3 bases, with 20 bases remaining between them. The CDR3 DNA reads as TGTGCCAGCAGTGAATTGAGGGGACAAATTGACACTGAAGCTTTCTTT. It translates to CASSELRGQIDTEAFF. Together with reference TRBV3-1 and TRBJ1-1, the CDR3 gives the full variable domain: DTAVSQTPKYLVTQMGNDKSIKCEQNLGHDTMYWYKQDSKKFLKIMFSYNNKELIINETVPNRFSPKSPDKAHLNLHINSLELGDSAVYFCASSELRGQIDTEAFFGQGTRLTVV.

This clonotype was seen at least ten times. The rearrangement links TRBV6-5 to TRBJ2-1, with 9 positions matching TRBD1. Germline lookup yields CDR1 MNHEY and CDR2 SVGAGI. The CDR3 extends over 14 amino acids. With V trimmed by 6 bases and J by 7 bases, 7 bases remained unmatched. Written as DNA, the CDR3 is TGTGCCAGCAGGTCCGTCGGACAGGGGAATGAGCAGTTCTTC. Residues: CASRSVGQGNEQFF.